Listed below are T cell receptor beta chains from one sample, sequenced in a study of shared clonotypes between healthy human individuals. The repertoire was sequenced with immunoSEQ multiplex PCR; TCRdb's copy has only in-frame clones and lacks some. The data hold some 2 million clones, with about 95% observed a single time. Sequencing was done on a sample of naive CD8+ T cells sorted from blood. The receptors stem from a man younger than 35 in good health. CDR3s include the opening cysteine and the closing phenylalanine or tryptophan. A D gene is named only where the DNA matches it firmly. Size is omitted from some rows. Given values are once, few, many or a class for expanded clones.

d_call	v_call	cdr3_length	j_call	clone_size	cdr3_nt	cdr3_aa
NA	TRBV7-6	14	TRBJ2-2	once	TGTGCCAGCAGCTTTCTCCCGAACACCGGGGAGCTGTTTTTT	CASSFLPNTGELFF
TRBD2	TRBV5-8	13	TRBJ2-7	NA	TGTGCCAGCAGCACCGACGCGGGGGTCGAGCAGTACTTC	CASSTDAGVEQYF
TRBD1	TRBV5-1	17	TRBJ1-4	NA	TGCGCCAGCACCAAGGGACAGGGACCTGCAACTAATGAAAAACTGTTTTTT	CASTKGQGPATNEKLFF
NA	TRBV7-9	17	TRBJ2-3	once	TGTGCCAGCAGCTCCCGGCCATGGAGCGAGAGCACAGATACGCAGTATTTT	CASSSRPWSESTDTQYF
NA	TRBV7-9	14	TRBJ2-3	NA	NA	CASSSGLDPDTQYF
NA	TRBV7-9	15	TRBJ1-1	NA	TGTGCCAGCAGCTTCTGGGGATCTCTGAACACTGAAGCTTTCTTT	CASSFWGSLNTEAFF
NA	TRBV7-2	16	TRBJ2-7	NA	TGTGCCAGCAGCCCGCCCCGGGACTGGAGGTCCTACGAGCAGTACTTC	CASSPPRDWRSYEQYF
NA	TRBV9	16	TRBJ2-7	NA	TGTGCCAGCAGCGTAGGAGCGGCCTCCGGCTCCTACGAGCAGTACTTC	CASSVGAASGSYEQYF
NA	TRBV7-9	15	TRBJ2-2	NA	TGTGCCAGCAGCTTAGAGGAAGGGGAGGTCGGGGAGCTGTTTTTT	CASSLEEGEVGELFF
TRBD2	TRBV29-1	13	TRBJ2-7	NA	TGCAGCGTTGTACCTAGCGGGAGGTACGAGCAGTACTTC	CSVVPSGRYEQYF
TRBD1	TRBV15	17	TRBJ1-2	NA	TGTGCCACCAGCAGAGACGGGACAGGGGATTCTAACTATGGCTACACCTTC	CATSRDGTGDSNYGYTF
NA	TRBV6-1	15	TRBJ1-4	NA	TGTGCCAGCAGTGGGGACCTCACAACTAATGAAAAACTGTTTTTT	CASSGDLTTNEKLFF
TRBD2	TRBV9	15	TRBJ2-5	NA	TGTGCCAGCAGCGTAGGTCCTAGCGGGCAAGAGACCCAGTACTTC	CASSVGPSGQETQYF
NA	TRBV6-1	15	TRBJ2-2	NA	TGTGCCAGCAGTGAATGGGGCTGGGGCACCGGGGAGCTGTTTTTT	CASSEWGWGTGELFF
NA	TRBV19	13	TRBJ1-6	NA	TGTGCCAGTCAAGCGGGGGCGAATTCACCCCTCCACTTT	CASQAGANSPLHF
NA	TRBV5-4	14	TRBJ1-2	NA	TGTGCCAGCAGCTTTCGGGGGCTAGGGTATGGCTACACCTTC	CASSFRGLGYGYTF
NA	TRBV27	13	TRBJ1-4	NA	TGTGCCAGCAGTTATCAAGGTGCCGAAAAACTGTTTTTT	CASSYQGAEKLFF
NA	TRBV30	12	TRBJ1-2	NA	TGTGCCTGGAGTGCGGAGTTGTATGGCTACACCTTC	CAWSAELYGYTF
NA	TRBV5-1	16	TRBJ1-2	few	TGCGCCAGCAGCGGTACAGGAAAAAAGGGGGACTATGGCTACACCTTC	CASSGTGKKGDYGYTF
TRBD2	TRBV13	19	TRBJ2-1	NA	TGTGCCAGCAGCTTAGGACCGGGGACTAGCGAGACCCTATACAATGAGCAGTTCTTC	CASSLGPGTSETLYNEQFF
NA	TRBV2	11	TRBJ2-7	NA	TGTGCCAGCACCGAGAGGGGCGAGCAGTACTTC	CASTERGEQYF
NA	TRBV7-6	17	TRBJ2-1	NA	TGTGCCAGCAGCCCGGGGCCCAGGGAGTTATGGGACAATGAGCAGTTCTTC	CASSPGPRELWDNEQFF
NA	TRBV5-1	11	TRBJ2-1	NA	TGCGCCAGCACCCTAGGGAATGAGCAGTTCTTC	CASTLGNEQFF
NA	TRBV6-5	13	TRBJ2-3	NA	TGTGCCAGCAGTTACATCGCCTCAGATACGCAGTATTTT	CASSYIASDTQYF
NA	TRBV27	17	TRBJ1-2	NA	TGTGCCAGCAGTTTATTGTACGGCGGGGGGTACACGTCTGGCTACACCTTC	CASSLLYGGGYTSGYTF
TRBD2	TRBV30	14	TRBJ2-5	NA	TGTGCCTGGATGAAGCGGGAGGGCCTAGAGACCCAGTACTTC	CAWMKREGLETQYF
TRBD1	TRBV2	13	TRBJ1-5	NA	TGTGCCAGCAGGGGACAGGGGTTACAGCCCCAGCATTTT	CASRGQGLQPQHF
NA	TRBV30	15	TRBJ1-1	NA	TGTGCCTGGAGTGTATTGGACCCCGGGGGCACTGAAGCTTTCTTT	CAWSVLDPGGTEAFF